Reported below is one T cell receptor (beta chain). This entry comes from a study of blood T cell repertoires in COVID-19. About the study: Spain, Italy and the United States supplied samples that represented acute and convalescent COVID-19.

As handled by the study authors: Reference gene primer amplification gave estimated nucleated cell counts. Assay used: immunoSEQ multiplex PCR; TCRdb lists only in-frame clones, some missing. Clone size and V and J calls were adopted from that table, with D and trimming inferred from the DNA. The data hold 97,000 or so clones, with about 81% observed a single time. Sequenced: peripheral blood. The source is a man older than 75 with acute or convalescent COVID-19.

The CDR3 is CAWRTSGTTDTQYF. The CDR3 coding sequence is TGTGCCTGGAGGACTAGCGGGACCACAGATACGCAGTATTTT. The chain links TRBV30 to TRBJ2-3; 11 nucleotides agree with TRBD2. The trim removed 3 bases at V and 2 bases at J, leaving 1 base unmatched. Germline CDR1 reads GTSNPN; CDR2 reads SVGIG (reference sequence). This CDR3 is built from 14 residues.